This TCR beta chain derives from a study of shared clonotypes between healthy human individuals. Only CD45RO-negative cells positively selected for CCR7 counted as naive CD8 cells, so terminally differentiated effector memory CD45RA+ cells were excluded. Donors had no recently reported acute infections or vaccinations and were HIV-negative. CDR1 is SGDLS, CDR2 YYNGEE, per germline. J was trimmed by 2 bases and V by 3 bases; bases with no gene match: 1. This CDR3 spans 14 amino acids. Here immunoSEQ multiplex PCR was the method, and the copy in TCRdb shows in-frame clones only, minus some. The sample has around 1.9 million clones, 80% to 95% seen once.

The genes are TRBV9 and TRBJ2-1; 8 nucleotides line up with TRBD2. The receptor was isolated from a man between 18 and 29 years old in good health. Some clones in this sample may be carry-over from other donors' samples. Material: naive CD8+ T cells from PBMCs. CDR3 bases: TGTGCCAGCAGCGCGGGACTAGCCTACAATGAGCAGTTCTTC. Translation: CASSAGLAYNEQFF.